Presented here are 30 T cell receptor beta chains from one specimen sequenced in a study of response to subunit inactivated influenza vaccine. In TCRdb, the RT-PCR reads were re-called with MiXCR into one record per CDR3 protein. The sample records around 710,000 distinct CDR3 sequences, approximately 15% being singletons. The specimen comprised PBMCs from blood, sampled 14 to 15 days before vaccination. The receptors shown here come from a man in his fifties who received an inactivated influenza vaccine.

The table lists this clonotype with a few counts. The chain uses TRBV24-1 and TRBJ1-5; 7 positions agree with TRBD1. The CDR3 is 17 amino acids. CDR1 KGHDR and CDR2 SFDVKD come from the germline V gene. V was clipped by 4 bases and J by 4 bases; unmatched bases: 12. The CDR3 spells CATSDPWTGSFNQPQHF. For the CDR3, the DNA is TGTGCCACCAGTGACCCCTGGACAGGCTCTTTTAATCAGCCCCAGCATTTT.

The chain carries TRBV4-1 and TRBJ2-2; D is uncertain. Deletions cut 0 bases from V and 0 bases from J, with 11 bases between. Germline values: CDR1 MGHRA, CDR2 YSYEKL. The CDR3 loop spans 17 amino acids. CDR3 nucleotide sequence: TGCGCCAGCAGCCAAGAGGCGACCTTCGCGAACACCGGGGAGCTGTTTTTT. This translates into CASSQEATFANTGELFF.

This clonotype was counted a few times. V usage is TRBV4-1 and J usage is TRBJ1-2; 7 bases are shared with TRBD1. The CDR3 loop spans 13 amino acids. Germline-derived CDR1 and CDR2 are MGHRA and YSYEKL. With V trimmed by 3 bases and J by 4 bases, 2 bases remained unmatched. The DNA for the CDR3 is TGCGCCAGCAGCCAGGGACAGATCTATGGCTACACCTTC. Translated: CASSQGQIYGYTF.

This clonotype has a handful of counts. The chain employs TRBV20-1 and TRBJ2-5, with 8 bases fitting TRBD2. The germline gives CDR1 DFQATT, CDR2 SNEGSKA (reference sequence). V lost 4 bases to trimming and J lost 0 bases; unmatched junction nucleotides: 13. The CDR3 has 17 residues. Written as DNA, the CDR3 is TGCAGTGCTAATAGTGGTTCCAGCGGGGGTGACCAAGAGACCCAGTACTTC. Encoded protein: CSANSGSSGGDQETQYF.

This clonotype was detected ten times or more. The chain couples TRBV7-3 to TRBJ2-7; D is perhaps TRBD2 (6 bases). The V and J ends lost 5 bases and 2 bases respectively, with 13 bases between them. From germline, CDR1 is SGHTA and CDR2 FQGTGA. The CDR3 has 14 residues. In nucleotides, the CDR3 is TGTGCCAGCAGCGTCGGGGACTGGACCTACGAGCAGTACTTC. It translates to CASSVGDWTYEQYF. Combining the CDR3 with reference TRBV7-3 and TRBJ2-7 gives the whole variable domain GAGVSQTPSNKVTEKGKYVELRCDPISGHTALYWYRQSLGQGPEFLIYFQGTGAADDSGLPNDRFFAVRPEGSVSTLKIQRTERGDSAVYLCASSVGDWTYEQYFGPGTRLTVT.

J is TRBJ2-5 and V is TRBV4-3; D ambiguous. Trimming took off 2 bases at V and 1 base at J, with 11 bases between the two ends. The germline CDR1 and CDR2 sequences are LGHNA and YSLEER. The CDR3 is 15 residues long. The chain's CDR3 is CASSQIVAAQETQYF. The CDR3 nucleotides are TGCGCCAGCAGCCAAATAGTTGCCGCCCAAGAGACCCAGTACTTC.

The V gene is TRBV2, the J gene TRBJ2-1; tentative D call: TRBD2 (5 bases). V was trimmed by 4 bases and J by 7 bases, leaving 14 bases between them. The germline V gene encodes CDR1 SNHLY and CDR2 FYNNEI. CDR3 length: 14 amino acids. In DNA, the CDR3 is TGTGCCAGCAGTGTTGTCCCCTCGGGGAATGAGCAGTTCTTC. Protein product: CASSVVPSGNEQFF.

This clonotype was seen many times. The rearrangement joins TRBV20-1 to TRBJ2-3; 9 bases line up with TRBD1. This CDR3 has 13 amino acids. Germline lookup yields CDR1 DFQATT and CDR2 SNEGSKA (reference sequence). V trimming: 6 bases; J trimming: 4 bases; junction bases outside the gene matches: 5. The CDR3 loop is CSASTGGADTQYF. DNA of the CDR3: TGCAGTGCCTCTACAGGGGGCGCAGATACGCAGTATTTT.

The chain couples TRBV4-2 to TRBJ2-5, with D hard to call. Germline V CDR1 and CDR2: LGHNA, YNFKEQ. The V end lost 2 bases, the J end lost 5 bases, and 12 bases lay between the germline ends. This CDR3 spans 14 amino acids. The CDR3 loop reads CASSQRAAGETQYF. CDR3 in DNA: TGTGCCAGCAGCCAAAGGGCAGCCGGGGAGACCCAGTACTTC.

This clonotype has just a few counts. The J gene is TRBJ2-2, the V gene TRBV20-1; 7 bases line up with TRBD2. CDR1 is DFQATT and CDR2 is SNEGSKA in the germline V gene (reference sequence). The CDR3 covers 14 residues. V lost 0 bases and J lost 4; bases outside the gene matches: 2. As DNA, the CDR3 is TGCAGTGCTAGAGATCGGGGGGTCACCGGGGAGCTGTTTTTT. Translation: CSARDRGVTGELFF.

The V call is TRBV3-1, the J call TRBJ2-1, with a weak D call TRBD1 (5 bases). Per the germline V gene, CDR1 is LGHDT and CDR2 is YNNKEL (reference sequence). The CDR3 runs 14 residues. Trimming left V 5 bases short and J 5 bases short, with 13 bases between. CDR3 loop: CASSYLSGNNEQFF. The CDR3 DNA follows: TGTGCCAGCAGCTACCTGTCAGGGAACAATGAGCAGTTCTTC.

This chain links TRBV6-2 or TRBV6-3 with TRBJ2-1; tentative D call: TRBD2 (7 bases). CDR1 MNHEY and CDR2 SVGEGT come from the germline V gene. The CDR3 sequence is 16 residues long. V shed 0 bases and J shed 3 bases, with 12 bases lying between them. DNA of the CDR3: TGTGCCAGCAGTTACTCTCCGGGGGGCCTCTACAATGAGCAGTTCTTC. This translates into CASSYSPGGLYNEQFF.

The table lists this clonotype with many counts. The chain uses TRBV24-1 and TRBJ2-3; possibly TRBD1 or TRBD2 for D (5 bases each). The CDR3 contains 15 residues. Trimming pared 4 bases from V and 0 bases from J, leaving 10 bases between. The germline V gene has CDR1 KGHDR and CDR2 SFDVKD. The CDR3 loop reads CATSDPGRSTDTQYF. As DNA, the CDR3 is TGTGCCACCAGTGACCCGGGACGGAGCACAGATACGCAGTATTTT.

Ten or more counts support this clonotype. The chain employs TRBV5-1 and TRBJ2-7; D may be TRBD2 (6 bases). Germline lookup yields CDR1 SGHRS and CDR2 YFSETQ. The V gene lost 4 bases and the J gene lost 5 bases, with 16 bases spanning the gap. The length of the CDR3 is 14 residues. CDR3 sequence: CASSLAGLLDEQYF. Here the CDR3 DNA reads TGCGCCAGCAGCCTGGCGGGACTCCTCGACGAGCAGTACTTC.

This clonotype was observed many times. The V call is TRBV5-1, the J call TRBJ2-7, with TRBD2 matching over 13 bases. CDR1 is SGHRS and CDR2 is YFSETQ in the germline V gene. V trimming: 0 bases; J trimming: 3 bases; junction bases outside the gene matches: 3. The CDR3 length is 16 residues. CDR3 sequence (DNA): TGCGCCAGCAGCTTGGAGACTAGCGGGAGGAACTACGAGCAGTACTTC. This gives the protein CASSLETSGRNYEQYF.

This clonotype occurred a few times. The chain carries TRBV6-2 or TRBV6-3 and TRBJ2-1, with a weak D call TRBD2 (6 bases). Germline V gene data show CDR1 as MNHEY and CDR2 as SVGEGT. The CDR3 sequence is 15 residues long. The V end lost 3 bases, the J end lost 4 bases, and 13 bases lay between the germline ends. CDR3 residues: CASSYRLVGYNEQFF. The CDR3 region has the DNA TGTGCCAGCAGTTATCGACTAGTAGGATACAATGAGCAGTTCTTC.

In the case of this clonotype: A read error may account for a junction end that differs from germline. This chain connects TRBV29-1 to TRBJ2-3; 8 bases are a match to TRBD1. The CDR3 length is 14 residues. Germline CDR1 is SQVTM and CDR2 is ANQGSEA. CDR3 sequence (DNA): TGCGGCGTTTCCCAGGGGGCGCGGGCAGATACGCAGTATTTT. It is translated as CGVSQGARADTQYF.

The genes are TRBV7-9 and TRBJ2-2; D tentatively reads TRBD1 or TRBD2 (6 bases each). From germline, CDR1 is SEHNR and CDR2 FQNEAQ (reference sequence). Trimming cost V 5 bases and J 4 bases, with 20 bases left between them. This CDR3 has 17 residues. The CDR3 nucleotides read TGTGCCAGCAGCCAACCGCGGCAGGGGAGGAGCACCGGGGAGCTGTTTTTT. Protein product: CASSQPRQGRSTGELFF.

The rearrangement joins TRBV28 to TRBJ2-5; the match to TRBD2 covers 15 bases. This CDR3 region has 17 residues. Germline V CDR1 and CDR2: MDHEN, SYDVKM. Unmatched junction bases numbered 8, after V lost 2 bases and J lost 7 bases. The CDR3 loop reads CASSLPGLAGGGGTQYF. In DNA, the CDR3 is TGTGCCAGCAGTTTACCGGGACTAGCGGGGGGCGGTGGGACCCAGTACTTC.

As DNA, the CDR3 is TGTGCCAGCGGCCGGGACAGGGGGACCGGGGAGCTGTTTTTT. This gives the protein CASGRDRGTGELFF. The chain combines TRBV11-2 with TRBJ2-2; 11 bases map to TRBD1. Unmatched junction bases numbered 4, after V lost 8 bases and J lost 5 bases. Germline CDR1 is SGHAT and CDR2 is FQNNGV. The CDR3 has 14 amino acids.

This clonotype was recorded only once. This sequence joins TRBV29-1 and TRBJ2-3; 11 nucleotides agree with TRBD2. Germline CDR1 SQVTM, CDR2 ANQGSEA. V dropped 7 bases and J dropped 2; count of bases not matched to a gene: 11. The CDR3 length is 16 residues. CDR3 nucleotide sequence: TGCAGCGGCACACCGGGACTAGCGGACTACACAGATACGCAGTATTTT. Its protein is CSGTPGLADYTDTQYF.

V gene TRBV9 combines with J gene TRBJ1-2, with TRBD1 as a possible D gene (6 bases). Trimming took off 2 bases at V and 8 bases at J, with 19 bases between the two ends. Germline CDR1 reads SGDLS; CDR2 reads YYNGEE. The CDR3 has 15 residues. The CDR3 region is CASSVSTGPSRGYTF. The DNA of the CDR3 is TGTGCCAGCAGCGTCTCGACAGGCCCTTCAAGGGGCTACACCTTC.

This sequence joins TRBV25-1 and TRBJ2-5, with 10 bases aligning to TRBD1. CDR3 length: 15 residues. V gave up 5 bases and J gave up 5 bases; unmatched junction bases: 8. Germline V gene lookup returns CDR1 MGHDK and CDR2 SYGVNS. DNA of the CDR3: TGTGCCAGCAGTTCAAGACAGGGGGCATGGGAGACCCAGTACTTC. This encodes CASSSRQGAWETQYF. Looking up the rest from reference TRBV25-1 and TRBJ2-5 gives the full variable domain: EADIYQTPRYLVIGTGKKITLECSQTMGHDKMYWYQQDPGMELHLIHYSYGVNSTEKGDLSSESTVSRIRTEHFPLTLESARPSHTSQYLCASSSRQGAWETQYFGPGTRLLVL.

The chain has TRBV24-1 and TRBJ2-1, with 8 bases matching TRBD1. This CDR3 is 15 amino acids long. Germline loops: CDR1 KGHDR, CDR2 SFDVKD. V lost 6 bases, J lost 9 bases, and 12 bases stayed unmatched. CDR3 nucleotides: TGTGCCACCAGTACGACAGGGGAGGTTCGAAGTGAGCAGTTCTTC. It translates to CATSTTGEVRSEQFF.

This clonotype was seen more than once but under ten times. The chain uses TRBV5-5 and TRBJ2-2; weak D call: TRBD2 (6 bases). V lost 3 bases and J lost 3, with 12 bases in between. Germline V lookup: CDR1 SGHKS, CDR2 YYEKEE (reference sequence). This CDR3 is built from 15 residues. CDR3 DNA sequence: TGTGCCAGCAGCTACGCGGGGAGATACACCGGGGAGCTGTTTTTT. Amino acids: CASSYAGRYTGELFF.

The chain uses TRBV4-1 and TRBJ1-5; 7 nucleotides agree with TRBD1. Trimming took 1 base from V and 3 from J; bases not matched to a gene: 6. The germline V gene has CDR1 MGHRA and CDR2 YSYEKL. This CDR3 contains 16 residues. CDR3 sequence: CASSQVTGALNQPQHF. The DNA of the CDR3 is TGCGCCAGCAGCCAAGTAACAGGGGCCCTCAATCAGCCCCAGCATTTT.

This chain joins TRBV18 and TRBJ2-3, with TRBD2 as a possible D gene (6 bases). Trimming pared 8 bases from V and 2 bases from J, leaving 23 bases between. Germline CDR1 and CDR2: KGHSH and LQKENI. The CDR3 loop spans 17 amino acids. CDR3 nucleotides: TGTGCCAGCCGATCTAACCGGGAAGCGGGTCTCACAGATACGCAGTATTTT. Its protein product is CASRSNREAGLTDTQYF.

The chain employs TRBV19 and TRBJ2-1; no clear D gene. Trimming cost V 2 bases and J 2 bases, with 19 bases left between them. The CDR3 covers 18 residues. The germline V gene encodes CDR1 LNHDA and CDR2 SQIVND (reference sequence). The CDR3 bases are TGTGCCAGTAGTATAATCAGTGGGTTAAGGTCCCCCTACAATGAGCAGTTCTTC. This translates into CASSIISGLRSPYNEQFF.

This clonotype has a handful of counts. The V call is TRBV10-3, the J call TRBJ2-5, with 14 bases matching TRBD2. The CDR3 covers 17 residues. V shed 5 bases, J shed 4 bases, and the junction held 9 bases outside the gene matches. The germline gives CDR1 ENHRY, CDR2 SYGVKD. In DNA, the CDR3 is TGTGCCATCAGTTGGACTAGCGGGGGGCCCACGGGAGAGACCCAGTACTTC. Amino acids: CAISWTSGGPTGETQYF.

V usage is TRBV6-2 or TRBV6-3 and J usage is TRBJ2-3; D could derive from TRBD1 or TRBD2 (6 bases each). The CDR3 has 16 amino acids. Germline V gene data show CDR1 as MNHEY and CDR2 as SVGEGT. V was trimmed by 5 bases and J by 3 bases, leaving 18 bases between them. The CDR3 nucleotides read TGTGCCAGCAGTGACCTCCTCGGGGGCGCAACAGATACGCAGTATTTT. Amino acids: CASSDLLGGATDTQYF.